These T cell receptor beta chains were read from a single sample in a study of Ad26.COV2.S vaccination and SARS-CoV-2 variants. Profiling relied on immunoSEQ multiplex PCR, and the TCRdb table lists in-frame clones only, not all of them. The sample shows approximately 450,000 clones, around 90% of them seen only once. The input for sequencing was peripheral blood, taken in a trial of Ad26.COV2.S vaccine versus placebo. These receptors were collected from a person aged 18 to 65 who received the Ad26.COV2.S COVID-19 vaccine or a placebo. CDR3s include the opening cysteine and the closing phenylalanine or tryptophan. The D gene is left open where the match is weak. Where a row states a size, it is once, few, many or the class of an expanded clone; other rows omit it.

j_gene | v_gene | d_gene | abundance | CDR3nt | CDR3aa
TRBJ2-7 | TRBV18 | TRBD1 | NA | TGTGCCAGCTCACTTCGGACAGGAGCCTACGAGCAGTACTTC | CASSLRTGAYEQYF
TRBJ2-1 | TRBV11-3 | NA | NA | TGTGCCAGCAGCTTAGGGCCTGTTTACAATGAGCAGTTCTTC | CASSLGPVYNEQFF
TRBJ2-7 | TRBV4-2 | TRBD1 | few | TGTGCCAGCAGCCAAGCGTTGGACAGGGCCTACGAGCAGTACTTC | CASSQALDRAYEQYF
TRBJ2-7 | TRBV28 | NA | once | TGTGCCAGTACAGGATTATTCTCCTACGAGCAGTACTTC | CASTGLFSYEQYF
TRBJ1-1 | TRBV18 | TRBD1 | NA | TGTGCCAGCTCACGCGGGACAGGGAGTGAAGCTTTCTTT | CASSRGTGSEAFF
TRBJ2-1 | TRBV24-1 | TRBD2 | NA | TGTGCCACCAGTGATTTGGGGACTAGCGGGGCGGGCTATGAGCAGTTCTTC | CATSDLGTSGAGYEQFF
TRBJ2-1 | TRBV4-3 | NA | NA | TGCGCCAGCAGCCCCCTGATGCAAGGCGGGTATGAGCAGTTCTTC | CASSPLMQGGYEQFF
TRBJ2-1 | TRBV10-3 | TRBD2 | NA | TGTGCCATCAGTGACGCACTAGCGGGTGGCAGCAATGAGCAGTTCTTC | CAISDALAGGSNEQFF
TRBJ1-4 | TRBV28 | TRBD1 | NA | TGTGCCAGCAGTTCAACAGGGGAAGGTGAAAAACTGTTTTTT | CASSSTGEGEKLFF
TRBJ2-5 | TRBV6-2/TRBV6-3 | NA | NA | TGTGCCAGCAGTCCCCCCAAGAGGCTCCAAGAGACCCAGTACTTC | CASSPPKRLQETQYF
TRBJ2-3 | TRBV3-1/TRBV3-2 | TRBD2 | NA | TGTGCCAGCAGCCAAGATTGGGAGCGGGAGACAGATACGCAGTATTTT | CASSQDWERETDTQYF
TRBJ1-2 | TRBV3-1/TRBV3-2 | NA | NA | TGTGCCAGCAGCTCCGACAAGAACTATGGCTACACCTTC | CASSSDKNYGYTF
TRBJ1-2 | TRBV6-5 | NA | NA | TGTGCCAGCAGTTACGTTGGATTCAGGGCTGGCTATGGCTACACCTTC | CASSYVGFRAGYGYTF